This TCR beta chain originates from a study of T cells in Graves' hyperthyroidism and ophthalmopathy. The study, taken as a whole, reports: A median approximately 6.5 months before onset, the model predicted ophthalmopathy.

About this clonotype itself: Its specificity is not known.

The CDR3 loop spans 16 amino acids. V was pared by 5 bases and J by 0 bases, with 2 bases of the junction left unmatched. Authors of the study amplified TCR beta CDR3 regions from RNA transcripts. First-round RT-PCR targeting the TCR CDR3 was performed with the HTBI primer set. One entry per CDR3 protein results from TCRdb running MiXCR on the multiplex PCR reads. The table includes about 380,000 distinct CDR3 sequences, approximately 15% detected once. Sequencing was carried out using blood. The chain combines TRBV12-3 or TRBV12-4 with TRBJ2-6; 9 positions agree with TRBD1. This clonotype originated in an older woman with Graves' hyperthyroidism. Here the CDR3 reads CASSGTGNSGANVLTF. For the CDR3, the DNA is TGTGCCAGCAGTGGGACAGGGAACTCTGGGGCCAACGTCCTGACTTTC.